This T cell receptor beta chain was retrieved from a study of cytomegalovirus exposure and HLA in healthy donors. Findings of the study overall: The authors assumed roughly uniform sequencing depth across donors for presence/absence analyses. Segments of the TCR beta V type were, in most cases, productive about 87% or about 30% of the time in an earlier analysis. V- and J-gene trimming in TCR beta was tied to a missense DCLRE1C variant by an analysis performed later.

Remarks on this clone: Its cognate antigen is unknown.

Whereas donors were nominally healthy upon sampling, unrecorded immune exposures were probable. 13 Jbeta primers and 60 Vbeta primers were used for the PCR. Profiling relied on immunoSEQ multiplex PCR, and the TCRdb table lists in-frame clones only, not all of them. The data contain about 110,000 clones, roughly 70% of them singletons. The source of this sequence is a male donor in good health and CMV-seropositive. Sequenced sample: PBMCs.

CDR3 sequence (DNA): TGTGCCAGCAGTTCCTCCGGGGGTAACTATGGCTACACCTTC. It codes for CASSSSGGNYGYTF. V is TRBV28 and J is TRBJ1-2; a weak D match, TRBD1 (5 bases). This CDR3 is built from 14 residues. Germline values: CDR1 MDHEN, CDR2 SYDVKM. V was trimmed by 4 bases and J by 1 base, leaving 10 bases between them.